The 29 T cell receptor beta chains listed next were all sequenced from one sample in a study of cytomegalovirus exposure and HLA in healthy donors. The primer mix had 60 Vbeta and 13 Jbeta primers. Assay: immunoSEQ multiplex PCR; the TCRdb copy retains only in-frame clones and omits some. This repertoire shows some 240,000 clones, about nine tenths found once; its top ten account for about 1.7%. What was sequenced was PBMCs. The origin of the receptors is a girl aged 2 to 9 in good health and CMV-seronegative.

In regard to this clone: Other DNA sequences in the sample encode the same CDR3. This chain connects TRBV19 to TRBJ2-3; 11 nucleotides align to TRBD1. Germline values: CDR1 LNHDA, CDR2 SQIVND (reference sequence). The ends lost 3 bases at V and 6 bases at J; junction bases unmatched: 2. This CDR3 has 14 amino acids. CDR3 loop: CASSIGQGADTQYF. As DNA, the CDR3 is TGTGCCAGTAGTATCGGACAGGGGGCGGATACGCAGTATTTT.

This chain links TRBV2 with TRBJ2-3; 8 bases map to TRBD1. Trimming took 11 bases from V and 0 from J; bases not matched to a gene: 10. CDR3 length: 15 residues. Germline V gene sequence: CDR1 SNHLY, CDR2 FYNNEI. The CDR3 DNA is TGTGCCGGAGGATTACAGGGGGTTAGCACAGATACGCAGTATTTT. Its protein product is CAGGLQGVSTDTQYF.

V and J are TRBV7-9 and TRBJ2-7; 8 nucleotides agree with TRBD1. Germline CDR1 is SEHNR and CDR2 is FQNEAQ (reference sequence). The CDR3 contains 16 residues. The V gene end was trimmed by 1 base and the J gene end by 2 bases; junction bases not matched to a gene: 7. The DNA for the CDR3 is TGTGCCAGCAGCTTAGACTGGACAGGGCCTACCTACGAGCAGTACTTC. It specifies CASSLDWTGPTYEQYF.

The genes are TRBV27 and TRBJ2-3; 9 nucleotides line up with TRBD2. The trim removed 3 bases at V and 0 bases at J, leaving 4 bases unmatched. CDR3 length: 16 amino acids. Germline assignment: CDR1 MNHEY and CDR2 SMNVEV (reference sequence). This CDR3 is CASSFAGGRSTDTQYF. CDR3 DNA: TGTGCCAGCAGTTTTGCGGGGGGGCGAAGCACAGATACGCAGTATTTT.

CDR3 bases: TGTGCCAGCAGCTCCCCTAGCGGGGGGAATTCCTACAATGAGCAGTTCTTC. Amino acids: CASSSPSGGNSYNEQFF. The V gene is TRBV9, the J gene TRBJ2-1; 11 nucleotides agree with TRBD2. This CDR3 contains 17 residues. Trimming cost V 4 bases and J 1 base; bases outside gene matches: 7. From germline, CDR1 is SGDLS and CDR2 YYNGEE.

The chain links TRBV7-9 to TRBJ2-5, with 13 bases that match TRBD2. Unmatched junction bases numbered 2, after V lost 2 bases and J lost 5 bases. Germline-derived CDR1 and CDR2 are SEHNR and FQNEAQ (reference sequence). This CDR3 spans 15 amino acids. The chain's CDR3 is CASSLTSGGAETQYF. The CDR3 DNA follows: TGTGCCAGCAGCTTAACTAGCGGGGGGGCCGAGACCCAGTACTTC.

The genes are TRBV6-4 and TRBJ1-1; a possible D gene is TRBD1 (6 bases). The CDR3 sequence is 14 residues long. The V end lost 4 bases, the J end lost 5 bases, and 14 bases lay between the germline ends. Per the germline V gene, CDR1 is MRHNA and CDR2 is SNTAGT. The CDR3, as DNA: TGTGCCAGCAGTGCCCGGGGGGGGGCGACTGAAGCTTTCTTT. Its translation is CASSARGGATEAFF.

This clone was recorded once. The chain joins TRBV1 to TRBJ1-3; the table's D call TRBD1 went unverified against the DNA. TRBV1 constitutes a pseudogene. This CDR3 region has 18 residues. CDR3 sequence reads: CTSSQDRVRGPSGNTIYF. As DNA, the CDR3 is TGCACCAGCAGCCAAGATAGGGTCAGGGGGCCATCTGGAAACACCATATATTTT.

The V gene is TRBV5-4, the J gene TRBJ1-2; the D is unclear. V shed 2 bases and J shed 5 bases, with 7 bases lying between them. Germline V gene data show CDR1 as SGHNT and CDR2 as YYREEE (reference sequence). This CDR3 contains 12 residues. CDR3 coding DNA: TGTGCCAGCAGCTTTCTCCCTTATGGCTACACCTTC. Amino acids: CASSFLPYGYTF.

The chain links TRBV9 to TRBJ2-2; the D gene is possibly TRBD1 (6 bases). This CDR3 contains 15 residues. Trimming pared 5 bases from V and 0 bases from J, leaving 11 bases between. CDR1 is SGDLS and CDR2 is YYNGEE in the germline V gene. CDR3 DNA: TGTGCCAGCAGATTACAGGGCGCGAACACCGGGGAGCTGTTTTTT. This gives the protein CASRLQGANTGELFF.

The chain joins TRBV30 to TRBJ1-2, with 11 bases fitting TRBD1. J was trimmed by 6 bases and V by 3 bases; bases with no gene match: 12. The CDR3 covers 16 residues. From germline, CDR1 is GTSNPN and CDR2 SVGIG (reference sequence). The CDR3 nucleotides are TGTGCCTGGAGGATTGGGACAGGGGGATCCCTCCATGGCTACACCTTC. This encodes CAWRIGTGGSLHGYTF.

The V and J genes are TRBV21-1 and TRBJ1-3; TRBD1 is the table's D call, not checked against the DNA. TRBV21-1 is a pseudogene. This CDR3 region has 16 residues. CDR3 in amino acids: CASSTAFTGGIDTIYF. CDR3 coding DNA: TGTGCCAGCAGCACCGCTTTCACAGGGGGTATAGACACCATATATTTT.

This chain links TRBV5-1 with TRBJ1-3, with D tentatively TRBD1 (5 bases). This CDR3 comprises 16 residues. V lost 4 bases, J lost 0 bases, and 14 bases lay in between. Germline CDR1 is SGHRS and CDR2 is YFSETQ. In DNA form, the CDR3 reads TGCGCCAGCAGCGGGGGGACCGTATCCTCTGGAAACACCATATATTTT. Translating gives CASSGGTVSSGNTIYF.

The chain links TRBV2 to TRBJ2-5; maybe TRBD2 (5 bases). The V end was cut by 3 bases, the J end by 4 bases, with 15 bases between. The germline V gene encodes CDR1 SNHLY and CDR2 FYNNEI. CDR3 size: 15 residues. The CDR3 bases are TGTGCCAGCAGTGATGGACCGCGTGCGGGAGAGACCCAGTACTTC. This sequence encodes CASSDGPRAGETQYF.

The chain links TRBV5-8 to TRBJ1-1, with unresolved D. Germline values: CDR1 SGHTS, CDR2 YDEGEE. The CDR3 consists of 13 residues. V dropped 2 bases and J dropped 0 bases, with 5 bases sitting between them. The CDR3 spells CASSLSMNTEAFF. The CDR3, as DNA: TGTGCCAGCAGCTTATCCATGAACACTGAAGCTTTCTTT.

The rearrangement joins TRBV19 to TRBJ1-2; tentative D call: TRBD1 (6 bases). Germline V gives CDR1 LNHDA, CDR2 SQIVND (reference sequence). The CDR3 spans 13 residues. The V and J ends lost 9 bases and 7 bases respectively, with 18 bases between them. CDR3 protein: CASSMGGAPGYTF. DNA for the CDR3: TGTGCCAGCTCAATGGGGGGGGCGCCTGGCTACACCTTC.

The gene calls are TRBV15 and TRBJ2-7, with 8 bases matching TRBD1. J lost 7 bases, V lost 2 bases, and 13 bases had no gene match. The CDR3 totals 16 residues. The V gene's germline CDR1 is LNHNV and CDR2 YYDKDF (reference sequence). DNA of the CDR3: TGTGCCACCAGCAGACCCTCGGACAGGGAATTGGAGGAGCAGTACTTC. Translated: CATSRPSDRELEEQYF. The entire variable domain, with the rest obtained from reference TRBV15 and TRBJ2-7, is as follows: DAMVIQNPRYQVTQFGKPVTLSCSQTLNHNVMYWYQQKSSQAPKLLFHYYDKDFNNEADTPDNFQSRRPNTSFCFLDIRSPGLGDTAMYLCATSRPSDRELEEQYFGPGTRLTVT.

This clone was recorded only once. This chain connects TRBV5-1 to TRBJ2-7; 10 nucleotides match TRBD2. With 5 bases clipped from V and 3 bases from J, the junction kept 11 bases outside the gene matches. Germline V lookup: CDR1 SGHRS, CDR2 YFSETQ. This CDR3 region has 16 residues. DNA of the CDR3: TGCGCCAGCAGAGCTACTAGCGGGACAATCCACTACGAGCAGTACTTC. Its protein is CASRATSGTIHYEQYF.

This clone was detected once. This sequence joins TRBV6-4 and TRBJ1-2; D is possibly TRBD1 (6 bases). The CDR3 totals 14 residues. Trimming took 6 bases from V and 7 from J, leaving 18 bases between them. Germline loops: CDR1 MRHNA, CDR2 SNTAGT. The CDR3 sequence: CASRGDTAYSGYTF. The DNA for the CDR3 is TGTGCCAGCAGGGGGGACACGGCATACTCTGGCTACACCTTC.

The rearrangement uses TRBV5-1 and TRBJ2-6, with 9 bases matching TRBD1. V trimming: 7 bases; J trimming: 0 bases; junction bases outside the gene matches: 5. The CDR3 has 16 residues. Germline CDR1 is SGHRS and CDR2 is YFSETQ. Here the CDR3 reads CASSGTGYSGANVLTF. In nucleotides, the CDR3 is TGCGCCAGCTCCGGGACAGGGTACTCTGGGGCCAACGTCCTGACTTTC.

The chain carries TRBV6-5 and TRBJ1-1; D perhaps matches TRBD1 (6 bases). There are 14 residues in the CDR3. Trimming cost V 7 bases and J 0 bases, with 12 bases left between them. Germline V gene sequence: CDR1 MNHEY, CDR2 SVGAGI. The CDR3 nucleotides read TGTGCCAGCAAAGCCGGGACACTGAACACTGAAGCTTTCTTT. Protein sequence: CASKAGTLNTEAFF.

This rearrangement joins TRBV6-6 to TRBJ2-3; 10 nucleotides line up with TRBD2. Germline CDR1 is MNHNY and CDR2 is SVGAGI (reference sequence). J gave up 3 bases and V 6 bases, and 6 bases lay outside the gene matches. The CDR3 extends over 15 amino acids. The CDR3 DNA follows: TGTGCCAGCAGCCTACTAGCGGGAAAGACAGATACGCAGTATTTT. Residues: CASSLLAGKTDTQYF.

The table lists this clone with a few counts. The genes are TRBV7-9 and TRBJ1-1; possible D gene TRBD1, 5 bases. In germline, CDR1 is SEHNR, CDR2 FQNEAQ (reference sequence). Trimming removed 4 bases at V and 1 base at J, with 19 bases between. The CDR3 has 17 amino acids. DNA for the CDR3: TGTGCCAGCAGCTCGCCGTTCAAGGGGCAGTCGAACACTGAAGCTTTCTTT. Translation gives CASSSPFKGQSNTEAFF.

The genes are TRBV7-7 and TRBJ2-5; the D is unclear. Germline V CDR1 and CDR2: SSHAT, FNYEAQ (reference sequence). V was pared by 4 bases and J by 3 bases, with 12 bases between. The CDR3 is 14 residues long. DNA for the CDR3: TGTGCCAGCAGCTCCTATCTAGGCGAAGAGACCCAGTACTTC. Amino acids: CASSSYLGEETQYF.

The rearrangement uses TRBV6-1 and TRBJ1-4; 7 nucleotides match TRBD1. Germline V lookup: CDR1 MNHNS, CDR2 SASEGT. The CDR3 has 20 amino acids. V was pared by 2 bases and J by 8 bases, with 23 bases of the junction left unmatched. Here the CDR3 reads CASSEKVYRGVAGFPEKLFF. The CDR3 DNA reads as TGTGCCAGCAGTGAAAAGGTCTACAGGGGAGTCGCGGGATTTCCCGAAAAACTGTTTTTT.

V is TRBV27 and J is TRBJ2-2, with D possibly matching TRBD2 (6 bases). CDR1 is MNHEY and CDR2 is SMNVEV in the germline V gene (reference sequence). With 0 bases removed from V and 7 bases from J, the gap between germline ends came to 18 bases. The CDR3 consists of 17 residues. The CDR3 is CASSLSGRWGVGGELFF. CDR3 DNA sequence: TGTGCCAGCAGTTTATCCGGAAGGTGGGGGGTCGGCGGGGAGCTGTTTTTT.

The chain combines TRBV28 with TRBJ1-1; 7 bases map to TRBD1. Per the germline V gene, CDR1 is MDHEN and CDR2 is SYDVKM. Germline trimming cut 6 bases from V and 3 bases from J; bases unmatched to any gene: 10. The CDR3 consists of 15 residues. The CDR3 here is CASSLQGIRDTEAFF. The CDR3 DNA reads TGTGCCAGCAGCCTACAGGGGATAAGAGACACTGAAGCTTTCTTT.

V and J are TRBV18 and TRBJ2-1, with D possibly being TRBD1 (5 bases). Trimming pared 3 bases from V and 6 bases from J, leaving 12 bases between. CDR3 size: 14 residues. Germline V gives CDR1 KGHSH, CDR2 LQKENI. CDR3 sequence: CASSPRAVPNEQFF. For the CDR3, the DNA is TGTGCCAGCTCACCCAGGGCAGTCCCCAATGAGCAGTTCTTC.

The rearrangement links TRBV6-6 to TRBJ1-5; the match to TRBD1 covers 7 bases. CDR1 is MNHNY and CDR2 is SVGAGI in the germline V gene (reference sequence). The V gene end was trimmed by 2 bases and the J gene end by 4 bases; junction bases not matched to a gene: 8. CDR3 length: 16 residues. This CDR3 reads CASSYGGDRANQPQHF. Here the CDR3 DNA reads TGTGCCAGCAGTTACGGCGGAGACAGGGCAAATCAGCCCCAGCATTTT.